This T cell receptor beta chain was captured in a study of T cells in Graves' hyperthyroidism and ophthalmopathy (dated by TCRdb to about 2019). For the wider study: Peripheral blood was collected at initial diagnosis, before any treatment. To identify TCR V-J signatures that set the groups apart, the researchers used a discovery cohort of 100 or so patients, made up of approximately 43 with Graves' ophthalmopathy and some 55 with stable Graves' hyperthyroidism. Thyroid tissue and blood T-cell repertoires from six Graves' hyperthyroidism patients were also compared in the study. The 100 discovery patients were randomly divided into training and test sets at a 7:3 ratio. The paper reports TCR Vbeta CDR3 sequencing of 140 or so peripheral blood samples: under 45 ophthalmopathy, around 80 hyperthyroidism and around 17 progressor patients. Following sampling, methimazole starting at 30 mg daily was given to hyperthyroidism patients, and high-dose intravenous methylprednisolone was given to ophthalmopathy patients. Whether ophthalmopathy could be predicted prospectively was tested in an independent validation cohort made up of roughly 19 hyperthyroidism patients plus 17 patients who later progressed to ophthalmopathy.

Ophthalmopathy patients had moderately to severely active disease, Clinical Activity Score of at least 3, NOSPECS grade of at least 4, and duration under 3 months. Any patient with an uncontrolled infection, another autoimmune disease, pregnancy or lactation was excluded. Diagnoses were established on the basis of clinical symptoms, serum thyroxine and TRAb, thyroid ultrasound, and orbital computed tomography. Ficoll-Paque density gradient centrifugation was used to isolate PBMCs from about 9.4 ml of fresh peripheral blood. Total RNA was extracted with Trizol reagent, and quality was checked on an Agilent 2100 Bioanalyzer. General findings and caveats noted by the study authors: No statistical method was used to set the sample size in advance, and investigators knew the group allocation. In validation, the model predicted progression to ophthalmopathy a median of 6.5 months before onset, with over 55% sensitivity and about 72% specificity. Most expanded thyroid clonotypes (frequency above 0.001) were also found in blood, which suggests that blood repertoires may mirror thyroid immune responses. A model built on a 13 V-J signature distinguished ophthalmopathy from stable hyperthyroidism, reaching about 88% sensitivity and around 81% specificity in cross-validation and 80%/75% in testing.

Concerning this clonotype: Its antigen remains unidentified. The CDR3 end shows no conserved phenylalanine or tryptophan, and so a read error is likely.

The TCR beta CDR3 regions were amplified from the RNA transcripts. The first round of RT-PCR for the TCR CDR3 was performed with the HTBI primer set and the Qiagen OneStep RT-PCR kit. A second multiplex PCR round built the libraries, followed by size selection and purification. Libraries were sequenced paired-end with 100 bp reads on an Illumina HiSeq2000. Under the source paper's analysis protocol: SOAPnuke was used to process the raw data, removing reads that contained adapters or uncalled bases, had a mean Phred below 15, or lacked an exact match to the constant primer or identifier. COPE v1.2.5 was used to merge high-quality paired reads, and clonotypes were defined as unique nucleotide sequences. MiTCR v1.1 was used to align the clonotypes against IMGT TRBV, TRBD and TRBJ reference segments. The analysis included only V-J combinations with a frequency above 0.0001, which together covered over 98% of the repertoires. A TCS score was defined as the ratio of F50 (clonal expansion) to E x V (chaos), with BLOSUM62-based TCRdist applied between CDR3 peptides within each V-J. Welch's t-statistics and random forest reduced just over 500 V-J features to about 13, which were used in a naive Bayes classifier (R e1071). Thyroid-blood repertoire similarity was quantified with the Morisita-Horn index. TCRdb passed the public sequencing reads through fastp at Q25 and MiXCR, retaining productive beta sequences. Under each unique CDR3 protein, matching rows form one entry showing the most common genes and DNA. The V and J calls and clone size are TCRdb's, not the authors'. The sample table shows roughly 560,000 distinct CDR3 sequences, and roughly 15% are seen once. 4% to 5.5% of the sample lies in the top ten.

The V end loses 0 bases and the J end loses 5 bases, and a stretch of 24 bases separates them. The CDR3 contains 18 residues when both ends are counted. Only the CDR3 region is kept as DNA, spanning 54 bases read in frame from base 1. Per the germline V gene, SGHRS is the CDR1 and YFSETQ is the CDR2. The V and J segments used are TRBV5-1 and TRBJ2-7, with TRBD2 as a weak D call on 5 bases. This TCR came from a woman in her thirties or forties with Graves' ophthalmopathy. Sequencing input: blood. The sequenced DNA: TGCGCCAGCAGCTTGGCCATGAGGACCCTCCCACTAGGCCACGAGCAGTACTCC. It translates to CASSLAMRTLPLGHEQYS.